The following is a T cell receptor (beta chain) sequence with its context. Its antigen has not been determined. It has no much larger one-base neighbor in the sample; base qualities were not kept. The data belong to a study of Tregs in tolerant kidney transplant recipients (dated by TCRdb to about 2019). Background for the entire study: The transplants used related donors with nonmyeloablative bone marrow transplantation, and mixed chimerism in the human trials was transient. Before combined kidney and bone marrow transplantation, this study identified donor-specific regulatory T cells using TCRbeta sequencing and then followed those same cells after transplant.

This specimen's time point label, interpreted: blood sample drawn before combined kidney and bone marrow transplant. Unstimulated Tregs (CD4+CD25+CD127-), CD4+ non-Tregs (CD4+CD25-), CD4 and CD8 cells were FACS-sorted from thawed PBMCs. Prior to Treg sorting, thawed PBMCs were rested overnight at 37 degrees C with roughly 200 IU/ml IL-2. The patients were 4 recipients of combined kidney and bone marrow transplants from the ITN036ST trial, and samples were available only from these trial subjects. Healthy control blood was processed to PBMCs with a Ficoll density gradient and then cryopreserved, whereas patient PBMCs were collected both before and after transplant. Via the germline V gene (reference sequence), CDR1 is SEHNR and CDR2 FQNEAQ. Taken from cysteine to phenylalanine, the CDR3 has 13 residues. Only the CDR3 DNA is retained, 39 bases long and in frame from the first base. Trimming at the junction amounts to 5 bases on V and 4 bases on J, and the germline ends lie 11 bases apart.

For TCRbeta CDR3 sequencing, genomic DNA was extracted from sorted cells using the QIAGEN DNeasy Blood and Tissue Kit. Through immunoSEQ, high-throughput TCRbeta CDR3 sequencing was done commercially, including PCR amplification with internal controls and bias correction. The published analysis was carried out like this. A unique productive TCRbeta sequence was defined by the CDR3 nucleotide sequence when primers matched, and otherwise by the CDR3 amino acid sequence together with the Vbeta and Jbeta genes. To correct for sorting error, sequences found in more than one sorted population at a frequency ratio of 2:1 or less were discarded, and the remaining shared sequences were assigned to the population with the higher frequency. A sequence counted as donor-reactive if, in CFSE-low cells, the sequence had a frequency of at least 0.01% and was expanded at least 5-fold compared with unstimulated cells. Repertoire divergence was quantified by Jensen-Shannon divergence using the top 100 TCRbeta sequences ranked by frequency. For samples with multiple sequencing runs, sorting error was corrected separately for each run before the runs were pooled. TCRdb obtained this table from immuneACCESS and retained in-frame rearrangements with V and J assigned. These tables miss some clones; where compared with another copy, unresolved V genes account for less than half of the shortfall, and the remainder is unexplained. The DNA gave D and trimming, while V, J and clone size come from that table. Within this sample are roughly 69,000 clones, with 95% to 98% of them counted one time only. Jointly, the top ten make up 0.34% of the sample.

Study-level results and caveats: Biological reproducibility was not directly assessed, although technical replication error appeared to be minimal. The study was limited by small patient numbers, and the findings need validation in larger populations and under other immunosuppression protocols. Donor-specific Treg expansion exceeded global Treg expansion in tolerant patients, suggesting antigen-driven rather than nonspecific expansion. Expanding Tregs with activated donor B cells appeared to identify the most biologically relevant and donor-specific TCRbeta repertoire. PCR primers changed over time for some patients, so nucleotide-level comparison across those patients' samples was not possible.

Here the chain combines TRBV7-9 and TRBJ1-1, and perhaps TRBD1 as D gene, on 6 matching bases. The TCR originated in a human donor who received a combined kidney and bone marrow transplant. Sequencing used Tregs from blood, obtained before the transplant. The CDR3: CASSKGGGTEAFF. The nucleotide sequence is given as TGTGCCAGCAGCAAGGGGGGGGGCACTGAAGCTTTCTTT.